This record covers a single TCR beta chain. Its antigen remains unknown. The CDR3 is made up of 12 amino acids. Trimming cost V 6 bases and J 2 bases, with 9 bases left between them. Germline lookup yields CDR1 SQVTM and CDR2 ANQGSEA. This specimen belongs to a study of blood T cells in healthy people across ages. Next came a second PCR, run for about 7 to 12 cycles, which used a sample-barcoded 5' primer along with a J-beta primer mix. Every sample returned 3 million or more CDR3-containing paired-end reads. TCRdb re-called the 5' RACE reads through MiXCR, storing one row per CDR3 protein. Here the sample spans 1.8 million or so distinct CDR3 sequences, about two fifths being singletons. Whole-study results and caveats: The study found more naive CD4+ cells and higher diversity in long-lived than aged donors.

Sequenced input: blood. The V and J genes are TRBV29-1 and TRBJ2-3, with D hard to call. This TCR was recovered from a human donor in good health. CDR3 coding DNA: TGCAGCGTCGCTACCGACACAGATACGCAGTATTTT. This sequence encodes CSVATDTDTQYF.